Below, one T cell receptor (beta chain) is given with its context. This specimen belongs to a study of blood T cell repertoires in COVID-19. The overall study: Italy, Spain and the United States were the sources of the convalescent and acute COVID-19 samples. The analysed material was cDNA or gDNA that came from T cells, B-cell-depleted T cells, or PBMCs.

Per the authors' pipeline: Quantification of nucleated cells was approximated via reference gene primer amplification. Profiled with immunoSEQ multiplex PCR; TCRdb holds only in-frame clones, not every one. That table is the source of V, J and clone size, and D and trimming were worked out from the DNA. The sample lists 120,000 or so clones, approximately 71% occurring once. Germline V gene sequence: CDR1 LGHNA, CDR2 YSLEER. Trimming took 4 bases from V and 4 from J, leaving 14 bases between them. This CDR3 is 15 amino acids long. This TCR derives from a woman between 65 and 79 years old with acute or convalescent COVID-19. The source material was peripheral blood. The chain combines TRBV4-3 with TRBJ2-1; TRBD1 is a possible D gene (5 bases). The CDR3 bases are TGCGCCAGCAGCCTTGGAGACAGAAAGTACAATGAGCAGTTCTTC. Residues: CASSLGDRKYNEQFF.